The clone carrying this T cell receptor beta chain was seen repeatedly, ten times or more. Its antigen is not known. The sequenced template was RNA, covering the TCR beta CDR3 region. HTBI primers were used in a first-round RT-PCR, which preceded a second-round multiplex PCR. TCRdb independently ran MiXCR on the multiplex PCR reads; one entry per CDR3 protein. The sample yields about 370,000 distinct CDR3 sequences, 15% to 20% seen once. This sample stems from a study of Graves' ophthalmopathy and Graves' hyperthyroidism. Findings of the study overall: Most thyroid clonotypes expanded beyond 0.001 frequency were also found in blood. The model flagged ophthalmopathy progression at around 70% sensitivity and 72% to 75% specificity.

Other autoimmune disease, uncontrolled infection, pregnancy and lactation led to exclusion. Sequenced: peripheral blood. This TCR was sampled from a woman younger than 35 with Graves' ophthalmopathy.

CDR3 nucleotide sequence: TGTGCCAGTAGTAGCCGGGGTACGCACACCGGGGAGCTGTTTTTT. It yields the protein CASSSRGTHTGELFF. J is TRBJ2-2 and V is TRBV19; a weak D match, TRBD2 (5 bases). From germline, CDR1 is LNHDA and CDR2 SQIVND (reference sequence). V lost 4 bases and J 3 bases, leaving 12 bases between the germline ends. This CDR3 comprises 15 residues.